This passage covers 32 T cell receptor beta chains from one sample sequenced in a study. Using its own MiXCR run on the 5' RACE reads, TCRdb lists one record per CDR3 protein. The table lists 9,500 to 15,000 distinct CDR3 sequences, around 54% of them singletons, with around 12% in the top ten. Cells sorted as Tregs were CD4+, CD25+ and CD127-/low. The sequencing sample was made of tumor-infiltrating Tregs sorted from the breast tumor. The receptors here all came from a female donor with breast cancer.

A word on this clonotype: At one boundary the junction diverges from the germline segment, which might be a read error. V is TRBV12-3 or TRBV12-4 and J is TRBJ2-5; D is perhaps TRBD1 (6 bases). This CDR3 has 13 residues. The CDR3 sequence is CAGSLSGVETQYF. As DNA, the CDR3 is TGTGCCGGCAGTTTATCAGGGGTTGAGACCCAGTACTTC.

This chain joins TRBV5-1 and TRBJ1-2, with 11 bases fitting TRBD1. The CDR3 sequence is 17 residues long. CDR1 and CDR2 (germline): SGHRS, YFSETQ. The V gene end was trimmed by 1 base and the J gene end by 6 bases; junction bases not matched to a gene: 11. The CDR3 DNA follows: TGCGCCAGCAGCTTGTTTTCCCGGACAGGGGGCAATCATGGCTACACCTTC. It encodes CASSLFSRTGGNHGYTF.

The rearrangement links TRBV12-3 or TRBV12-4 to TRBJ2-1, with 12 nucleotides matching TRBD2. CDR3 length: 15 amino acids. V shed 7 bases, J shed 6 bases, and the junction held 7 bases outside the gene matches. The CDR3 loop reads CASKQTSGSFNEQFF. CDR3 coding DNA: TGTGCCAGCAAGCAGACTAGCGGGAGTTTCAATGAGCAGTTCTTC.

The J gene is TRBJ1-1, the V gene TRBV7-9, with D hard to call. The germline gives CDR1 SEHNR, CDR2 FQNEAQ (reference sequence). This CDR3 comprises 15 residues. V lost 5 bases and J lost 4, with 17 bases in between. CDR3 in DNA: TGTGCCAGCAGCCCCCGGGAGGCATTTCTCACTGAAGCTTTCTTT. Translated, it gives CASSPREAFLTEAFF.

V and J are TRBV20-1 and TRBJ1-2; 7 bases match TRBD1. CDR3 length equals 15 residues. The trim removed 3 bases at V and 2 bases at J, leaving 9 bases unmatched. Germline lookup yields CDR1 DFQATT and CDR2 SNEGSKA (reference sequence). The CDR3: CSASTGEVWNYGYTF. The CDR3 nucleotides are TGCAGTGCTAGTACAGGGGAGGTGTGGAACTATGGCTACACCTTC.

This clonotype has more than one count but fewer than ten. J is TRBJ2-1 and V is TRBV7-9; 9 nucleotides line up with TRBD1. CDR3 length: 15 amino acids. The trim removed 1 base at V and 16 bases at J, leaving 14 bases unmatched. CDR1 and CDR2 from the germline V gene are SEHNR and FQNEAQ (reference sequence). CDR3 sequence: CASSLVRGDGTGLFF. In DNA form, the CDR3 reads TGTGCCAGCAGCTTAGTTAGGGGAGACGGGACAGGGCTCTTCTTC.

This chain connects TRBV20-1 to TRBJ1-5, with a possible D match to TRBD1 (6 bases). The CDR3 runs to 13 residues. CDR1 and CDR2 from the germline V gene are DFQATT and SNEGSKA (reference sequence). Trimming removed 0 bases at V and 7 bases at J, with 10 bases between. The CDR3 DNA sequence: TGCAGTGCTAGAGATGCGGGGGCCCAGCCCCAGCATTTT. The encoded protein is CSARDAGAQPQHF.

The rearrangement uses TRBV7-3 and TRBJ1-1, with D possibly matching TRBD1 (6 bases). Trimming left V 1 base short and J 7 bases short, with 13 bases between. This CDR3 spans 14 amino acids. Germline CDR1 is SGHTA and CDR2 is FQGTGA. The CDR3 region is CASSLMGGQDEAFF. CDR3 DNA: TGTGCCAGCAGCTTAATGGGGGGACAAGATGAAGCTTTCTTT.

V is TRBV6-5 and J is TRBJ1-1; no clear D gene. This CDR3 is 12 amino acids long. V dropped 6 bases and J dropped 5 bases, with 10 bases sitting between them. Germline lookup yields CDR1 MNHEY and CDR2 SVGAGI. The CDR3 sequence is CASRRTSTEAFF. CDR3 sequence (DNA): TGTGCCAGCAGGCGAACTTCGACTGAAGCTTTCTTT.

This clonotype showed up just a few times. Here the CDR3 DNA reads TGCAGTGCTAGGAAGGTGACAGCCAATTCACCCCTCCACTTT. This translates into CSARKVTANSPLHF. V usage is TRBV20-1 and J usage is TRBJ1-6; weak D call: TRBD1 (5 bases). The germline gives CDR1 DFQATT, CDR2 SNEGSKA (reference sequence). Trimming took 3 bases from V and 7 from J, leaving 13 bases between them. The CDR3 totals 14 residues.

This clonotype turned up a few times. The chain employs TRBV12-3 or TRBV12-4 and TRBJ1-5; D gene uncertain. Trimming shortened V by 3 bases and J by 4 bases, and 7 bases separated the two germline ends. This CDR3 spans 13 amino acids. CDR3 in amino acids: CASSFGRNQPQHF. For the CDR3, the DNA is TGTGCCAGCAGTTTTGGGAGGAATCAGCCCCAGCATTTT.

The genes are TRBV12-3 or TRBV12-4 and TRBJ2-4; the D gene is possibly TRBD1 (6 bases). Trimming removed 2 bases from V and 3 bases from J, with 11 bases in between. This CDR3 has 15 residues. The CDR3 reads CASSLRGSDKNIQYF. The DNA for the CDR3 is TGTGCCAGCAGTTTAAGGGGGTCGGACAAAAACATTCAGTACTTC.

V and J are TRBV4-1 and TRBJ2-5; tentatively, D is TRBD1 (6 bases). V dropped 0 bases and J dropped 2 bases, with 10 bases sitting between them. Germline-derived CDR1 and CDR2 are MGHRA and YSYEKL. This CDR3 spans 15 amino acids. The CDR3 spells CASSQDWGQQETQYF. CDR3 in DNA: TGCGCCAGCAGCCAAGATTGGGGGCAGCAAGAGACCCAGTACTTC.

Of note for this clonotype: At one end, the junction sequence differs from germline, possibly due to a read error. The chain is built from TRBV29-1 and TRBJ1-2; 7 bases line up with TRBD1. The CDR3 is made up of 14 amino acids. Germline V gene lookup returns CDR1 SQVTM and CDR2 ANQGSEA. The CDR3 is CGVQPGQVGYGYTF. Here the CDR3 DNA reads TGCGGCGTACAACCAGGACAGGTTGGCTATGGCTACACCTTC.

This rearrangement joins TRBV20-1 to TRBJ1-3; D not certain. Germline assignment: CDR1 DFQATT and CDR2 SNEGSKA (reference sequence). V lost 3 bases and J 1 base, leaving 7 bases between the germline ends. The CDR3 is 13 residues long. The CDR3 spells CSASSRSGNTIYF. In DNA, the CDR3 is TGCAGTGCTAGCTCCAGGTCTGGAAACACCATATATTTT.

This chain uses TRBV7-2 with TRBJ2-3, with D possibly called TRBD1 or TRBD2 (6 bases each). Trimming left V 0 bases short and J 1 base short, with 11 bases between. Germline V gene data show CDR1 as SGHTA and CDR2 as FQGNSA. The CDR3 is 16 amino acids. The chain's CDR3 is CASSLAGGGGTDTQYF. CDR3 in DNA: TGTGCCAGCAGCTTAGCGGGGGGCGGGGGCACAGATACGCAGTATTTT.

In nucleotides, the CDR3 is TGTGCCAGCAGTTTCTTCGCAGGGCGCCCCCTCCACTTT. Translating gives CASSFFAGRPLHF. The rearrangement joins TRBV12-3 or TRBV12-4 to TRBJ1-6; TRBD1 is a possible D gene (5 bases). There are 13 residues in the CDR3. V was shortened by 3 bases and J by 13 bases, with 13 bases between the two germline ends.

V and J are TRBV20-1 and TRBJ1-5; no firm D call. Germline loops: CDR1 DFQATT, CDR2 SNEGSKA (reference sequence). This CDR3 is 12 amino acids long. V shed 3 bases and J shed 4 bases, with 7 bases lying between them. The CDR3 region has the DNA TGCAGTGCTAGTTCTGGGAATCAGCCCCAGCATTTT. It encodes CSASSGNQPQHF.

The chain has TRBV30 and TRBJ1-5; D is ambiguous. The CDR3 totals 13 residues. CDR1 is GTSNPN and CDR2 is SVGIG in the germline V gene (reference sequence). Trimming shortened V by 2 bases and J by 2 bases, and 7 bases separated the two germline ends. CDR3 bases: TGTGCCTGGAGTTTTGGGGGCAATCAGCCCCAGCATTTT. Amino acids: CAWSFGGNQPQHF.

This clonotype was observed a handful of times. J is TRBJ1-1 and V is TRBV20-1; D is ambiguous. There are 11 residues in the CDR3. Germline V gene sequence: CDR1 DFQATT, CDR2 SNEGSKA (reference sequence). Trimming stripped 3 bases from V and 7 bases from J, with 9 bases between. The CDR3 loop reads CSARGLSEAFF. The DNA of the CDR3 is TGCAGTGCTAGGGGGTTAAGTGAAGCTTTCTTT.

The gene calls are TRBV7-3 and TRBJ2-1; the match to TRBD2 covers 12 bases. This CDR3 is built from 16 residues. Germline V gene sequence: CDR1 SGHTA, CDR2 FQGTGA. J lost 2 bases, V lost 2 bases, and 1 base had no gene match. CDR3 sequence: CASSLGLAGTYNEQFF. The CDR3 DNA is TGTGCCAGCAGCTTAGGACTAGCGGGGACCTACAATGAGCAGTTCTTC.

The chain carries TRBV4-3 and TRBJ2-5; TRBD2 matches 11 bases. This CDR3 has 17 residues. J was trimmed by 1 base and V by 4 bases; bases with no gene match: 8. Germline CDR1 LGHNA, CDR2 YSLEER. This chain's CDR3 is CASSLSLAGGIQETQYF. CDR3 DNA sequence: TGCGCCAGCAGCCTCTCTCTAGCGGGAGGTATCCAAGAGACCCAGTACTTC.

This clonotype came up a few times. The J gene is TRBJ1-5, the V gene TRBV20-1; weak D call: TRBD1 (5 bases). The CDR3 length is 14 residues. Trimming took off 6 bases at V and 3 bases at J, with 15 bases between the two ends. Germline-derived CDR1 and CDR2 are DFQATT and SNEGSKA (reference sequence). In DNA, the CDR3 is TGCAGTGCCAAGGACGCGGGGCTCAATCAGCCCCAGCATTTT. Protein sequence: CSAKDAGLNQPQHF.

This chain connects TRBV20-1 to TRBJ2-5; 7 positions match TRBD2. The CDR3 extends over 15 amino acids. J lost 2 bases, V lost 4 bases, and 10 bases had no gene match. Germline V gene data show CDR1 as DFQATT and CDR2 as SNEGSKA (reference sequence). The CDR3 sequence: CSAKVGGTSQETQYF. CDR3 DNA sequence: TGCAGTGCTAAAGTGGGGGGGACTTCGCAAGAGACCCAGTACTTC.

J is TRBJ2-3 and V is TRBV5-8, with 14 nucleotides matching TRBD2. Looked up from germline, CDR1 is SGHTS and CDR2 is YDEGEE. J was trimmed by 3 bases and V by 4 bases; bases with no gene match: 10. This CDR3 contains 18 residues. The CDR3, as DNA: TGTGCCAGCAGCAGGCCGGGACTAGCGGGAGTGGCTACAGATACGCAGTATTTT. As protein: CASSRPGLAGVATDTQYF.

The chain links TRBV10-3 to TRBJ1-6, with D possibly matching TRBD1 (5 bases). The CDR3 has 13 amino acids. Trimming stripped 9 bases from V and 11 bases from J, with 17 bases between. Looked up from germline, CDR1 is ENHRY and CDR2 is SYGVKD. CDR3 protein: CAIQQDPVAPLHF. The CDR3 DNA is TGTGCCATACAACAGGACCCGGTGGCACCCCTCCACTTT.

The V gene is TRBV20-1, the J gene TRBJ2-7; 12 nucleotides line up with TRBD2. The CDR3 spans 17 residues. V gave up 0 bases and J gave up 4 bases; unmatched junction bases: 10. Looked up from germline, CDR1 is DFQATT and CDR2 is SNEGSKA (reference sequence). The CDR3: CSARDVLAGGPLYEQYF. The CDR3 DNA reads TGCAGTGCTAGAGATGTCCTAGCGGGAGGGCCGTTGTACGAGCAGTACTTC.

This clonotype came up a few times. The V and J genes are TRBV7-6 and TRBJ1-2; D is ambiguous. V lost 5 bases and J 6 bases, leaving 16 bases between the germline ends. The CDR3 has 14 residues. Germline CDR1 is SGHVS and CDR2 is FNYEAQ. In DNA form, the CDR3 reads TGTGCCAGCAGCCTTGGAGGGTCGGCGGATGGCTACACCTTC. Its translation is CASSLGGSADGYTF.

This chain links TRBV12-3 or TRBV12-4 with TRBJ2-7; D remains ambiguous. The CDR3 consists of 12 residues. V lost 4 bases, J lost 3 bases, and 7 bases lay in between. The CDR3 region is CASSSRGYEQYF. The CDR3 nucleotides are TGTGCCAGCAGTTCCCGAGGCTACGAGCAGTACTTC.

The chain uses TRBV5-1 and TRBJ2-1; weak D call: TRBD2 (5 bases). With 0 bases removed from V and 10 bases from J, the gap between germline ends came to 8 bases. CDR1 and CDR2 (germline): SGHRS, YFSETQ. The CDR3 loop spans 12 amino acids. This chain's CDR3 is CASSLAPGEQFF. The DNA for the CDR3 is TGCGCCAGCAGCTTGGCCCCGGGGGAGCAGTTCTTC.

This clonotype was recorded only once. The rearrangement links TRBV3-1 to TRBJ1-1; no clear D. With 4 bases removed from V and 4 bases from J, the gap between germline ends came to 19 bases. Germline CDR1 and CDR2: LGHDT and YNNKEL (reference sequence). The CDR3 totals 16 residues. CDR3 amino acids: CASSPPRSFLGTEAFF. The CDR3 coding sequence is TGTGCCAGCAGCCCTCCTAGGTCCTTTTTGGGCACTGAAGCTTTCTTT.

Remarks on this clonotype: An end of the junction does not agree with germline; a read error may underlie this. The CDR3 reads CASSHNPSAPGEQFF. For the CDR3, the DNA is TGTGCTAGCAGCCATAACCCGTCCGCCCCGGGGGAGCAGTTCTTC. The rearrangement joins TRBV7-7 to TRBJ2-1, with D maybe TRBD2 (5 bases). CDR1 is SSHAT, CDR2 FNYEAQ, per germline (reference sequence). CDR3 length equals 15 residues.